The 9 T cell receptor beta chains listed next were all sequenced from one sample in a study of blood T cell repertoires in COVID-19 (dated by TCRdb to 2020 to 2022). The method was the immunoSEQ multiplex PCR assay. The table was pulled from immuneACCESS by TCRdb, which kept in-frame rearrangements only. Such tables lose some clones; where checked, under half of the loss comes from unresolved V genes, and the rest has no known cause. The sample has 150,000 to 200,000 clones on record, about four fifths of them singletons. Approximately 11% of the sample is held by the ten biggest clonotypes. The sequenced material came from peripheral blood. These TCRs come from a man between 60 and 75 years old with active or convalescent COVID-19.

This chain joins TRBV3-1 (or the pseudogene TRBV3-2) and TRBJ2-7; D might be TRBD1 (6 bases). CDR3 length: 14 amino acids. V was trimmed by 8 bases and J by 7 bases, leaving 21 bases between them. Germline V gives CDR1 LGHDT, CDR2 YNNKEL (reference sequence). The CDR3 sequence is CASRQRGSSGEQYF. DNA for the CDR3: TGTGCCAGCCGGCAAAGGGGGAGTTCGGGGGAGCAGTACTTC.

The chain links TRBV7-6 to TRBJ2-7; no reliable D call. This CDR3 region has 13 residues. Germline assignment: CDR1 SGHVS and CDR2 FNYEAQ. V was pared by 7 bases and J by 5 bases, with 15 bases between. The CDR3 region is CASTLRESDEQYF. The DNA for the CDR3 is TGTGCCAGCACCCTCCGTGAATCGGACGAGCAGTACTTC.

The CDR3 bases are TGTGCCAGCAGTCGGACAGTTGACGAGCAGTACTTC. It encodes CASSRTVDEQYF. The chain employs TRBV6-5 and TRBJ2-7, with TRBD1 as a possible D gene (6 bases). The CDR3 is 12 residues long. Germline values: CDR1 MNHEY, CDR2 SVGAGI. V lost 5 bases, J lost 5 bases, and 10 bases lay in between.

This chain links TRBV10-3 with TRBJ1-4, with TRBD1 matching over 8 bases. This CDR3 contains 14 residues. J gave up 5 bases and V 5 bases, and 4 bases lay outside the gene matches. Germline-derived CDR1 and CDR2 are ENHRY and SYGVKD. The CDR3 bases are TGTGCCATCAGTCCACAGGGGGGGAATGAAAAACTGTTTTTT. As protein: CAISPQGGNEKLFF.

The DNA of the CDR3 is TGTGCCAGTAGTCCCGGGACAGGGGTTTACGAGCAGTACTTC. Translation: CASSPGTGVYEQYF. The V and J genes are TRBV19 and TRBJ2-7; TRBD1 aligns across 10 bases. V lost 5 bases and J lost 4; bases outside the gene matches: 5. CDR3 length equals 14 residues. CDR1 is LNHDA, CDR2 SQIVND, per germline (reference sequence).

This clone was detected only a few times. The chain links TRBV19 to TRBJ2-7; TRBD1 matches 8 bases. CDR1 is LNHDA and CDR2 is SQIVND in the germline V gene (reference sequence). With V trimmed by 3 bases and J by 6 bases, 1 base remained unmatched. The CDR3 totals 12 residues. As DNA, the CDR3 is TGTGCCAGTAGTATGACAGGGGCCGAGCAGTACTTC. This gives the protein CASSMTGAEQYF.

This clone was seen a few times. The V call is TRBV5-4, the J call TRBJ1-3; 7 positions agree with TRBD1. The CDR3 extends over 16 amino acids. CDR1 is SGHNT, CDR2 YYREEE, per germline (reference sequence). After removal of 0 bases from V and 1 base from J, the junction contained 4 bases not matched to a gene. The CDR3, as DNA: TGTGCCAGCAGCTTGGTGTCAGGGGGATCTGGAAACACCATATATTTT. Its translation: CASSLVSGGSGNTIYF.

This CDR3 reads CASSPTGQRDYGYTF. For the CDR3, the DNA is TGCGCCAGCAGCCCAACAGGACAACGCGACTATGGCTACACCTTC. The rearrangement joins TRBV5-1 to TRBJ1-2; maybe TRBD1 (5 bases). The V end lost 4 bases, the J end lost 3 bases, and 16 bases lay between the germline ends. This CDR3 has 15 amino acids. Germline V gene sequence: CDR1 SGHRS, CDR2 YFSETQ.

The chain is built from TRBV7-6 and TRBJ1-4; D is uncertain. Deletions cut 2 bases from V and 4 bases from J, with 17 bases between. CDR1 and CDR2 (germline): SGHVS, FNYEAQ. This CDR3 comprises 17 residues. CDR3 region: CASSLRRPLTHNEKLFF. CDR3 in DNA: TGTGCCAGCAGCTTAAGGAGGCCTCTAACCCATAATGAAAAACTGTTTTTT.